This TCR beta chain is drawn from a study of T cells in localized non-small cell lung cancer. Losses at the gene ends were 0 bases for V and 9 bases for J; bases not matched to a gene: 2. In germline, CDR1 is LNHNV, CDR2 YYDKDF (reference sequence). This CDR3 has 13 amino acids. Only in-frame clones appear in the TCRdb table, and some are missing; sequencing was by immunoSEQ multiplex PCR. The top ten clones hold around an eighth of a sample with approximately 67,000 clones, 84% of them seen once. The sequencing used peripheral blood, collected before any cancer treatment. This chain connects TRBV15 to TRBJ2-1, with 7 bases lining up with TRBD2. The clonotype originates from a female donor older than 55 with stage I lung adenocarcinoma. CDR3 bases: TGTGCCACCAGCAGAGAAGCGGGGCGTGAGCAGTTCTTC. Amino acids: CATSREAGREQFF.